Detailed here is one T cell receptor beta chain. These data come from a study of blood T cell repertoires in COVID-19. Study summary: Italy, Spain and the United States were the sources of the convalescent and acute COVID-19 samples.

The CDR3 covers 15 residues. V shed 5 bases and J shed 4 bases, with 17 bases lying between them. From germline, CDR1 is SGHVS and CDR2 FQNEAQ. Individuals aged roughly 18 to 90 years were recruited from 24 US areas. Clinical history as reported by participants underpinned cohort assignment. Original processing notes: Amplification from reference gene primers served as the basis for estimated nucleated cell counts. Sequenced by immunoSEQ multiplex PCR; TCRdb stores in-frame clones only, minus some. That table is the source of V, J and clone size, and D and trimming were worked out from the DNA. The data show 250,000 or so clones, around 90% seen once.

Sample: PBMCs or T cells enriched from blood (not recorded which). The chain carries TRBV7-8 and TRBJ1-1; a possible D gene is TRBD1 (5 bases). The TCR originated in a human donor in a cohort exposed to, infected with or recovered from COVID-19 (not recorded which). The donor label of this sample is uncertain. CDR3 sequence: CASSPTGGGGTEAFF. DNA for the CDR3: TGTGCCAGCAGCCCTACCGGGGGGGGAGGCACTGAAGCTTTCTTT.